These 22 T cell receptor beta chains came from one sample sequenced in a study of somatic mutations in cytotoxic T cells in rheumatoid arthritis. Generated by immunoSEQ multiplex PCR, the TCRdb table keeps only in-frame clones and is missing some. This table holds fewer than 2,500 clones, 80% to 90% found once. Sequencing was performed on CD8+ T cells sorted from blood. These TCRs come from an adult with rheumatoid arthritis.

This clone was detected a few times. The chain carries TRBV7-8 and TRBJ2-3, with 8 bases that match TRBD1. J gave up 4 bases and V 1 base, and 4 bases lay outside the gene matches. This CDR3 region has 15 residues. Germline CDR1 and CDR2: SGHVS and FQNEAQ. CDR3 DNA sequence: TGTGCCAGCAGCTTAGGGACAGGGTGGGCAGATACGCAGTATTTT. Its translation: CASSLGTGWADTQYF.

The chain carries TRBV10-1 and TRBJ2-4, with D perhaps matching TRBD2 (5 bases). The CDR3 is 15 residues long. Trimming cost V 10 bases and J 0 bases, with 16 bases left between them. Per germline, CDR1 WNHNN and CDR2 SYGVQD (reference sequence). CDR3 DNA sequence: TGCGCCAACCCAGAGCGGAACCTAGCCAAAAACATTCAGTACTTC. Translating gives CANPERNLAKNIQYF.

V is TRBV9 and J is TRBJ2-3; D unresolved. Per the germline V gene, CDR1 is SGDLS and CDR2 is YYNGEE. This CDR3 has 14 residues. Trimming shortened V by 3 bases and J by 2 bases, and 10 bases separated the two germline ends. The CDR3 loop reads CASSGLTHTDTQYF. In nucleotides, the CDR3 is TGTGCCAGCAGCGGCCTGACACACACAGATACGCAGTATTTT.

The rearrangement links TRBV11-2 to TRBJ2-4; D may match TRBD1 or TRBD2 (6 bases each). V lost 3 bases to trimming and J lost 3 bases, with 12 bases between them. CDR3 length: 15 residues. CDR1 and CDR2 (germline): SGHAT, FQNNGV. DNA of the CDR3: TGTGCCAGCAGCTTTGGAGGGGGTGACAAAAACATTCAGTACTTC. This sequence encodes CASSFGGGDKNIQYF.

The J gene is TRBJ2-7, the V gene TRBV9, with TRBD1 identical over 7 bases. V shed 0 bases and J 9 bases; nucleotides not matched to a gene: 12. The CDR3 is 15 amino acids. The germline V gene has CDR1 SGDLS and CDR2 YYNGEE. CDR3: CASSVGDSGFNAQYF. CDR3 coding DNA: TGTGCCAGCAGCGTAGGGGACAGCGGTTTTAATGCGCAGTACTTC.

This clone occurred once. The chain recombines TRBV28 with TRBJ1-4; no clear D gene. Germline V CDR1 and CDR2: MDHEN, SYDVKM. V lost 2 bases, J lost 0 bases, and 7 bases lay in between. This CDR3 has 15 amino acids. In nucleotides, the CDR3 is TGTGCCAGCAGTTTAGCGTATGCAACTAATGAAAAACTGTTTTTT. Translating gives CASSLAYATNEKLFF. The whole variable domain, filled in from reference TRBV28 and TRBJ1-4, reads DVKVTQSSRYLVKRTGEKVFLECVQDMDHENMFWYRQDPGLGLRLIYFSYDVKMKEKGDIPEGYSVSREKKERFSLILESASTNQTSMYLCASSLAYATNEKLFFGSGTQLSVL.

The chain couples TRBV18 to TRBJ2-3; the D is unclear. The CDR3 covers 14 residues. Germline V CDR1 and CDR2: KGHSH, LQKENI. V dropped 3 bases and J dropped 4 bases, with 11 bases sitting between them. The CDR3 DNA reads TGTGCCAGCTCACCGGACGACGGGCCAGATACGCAGTATTTT. It yields the protein CASSPDDGPDTQYF.

V usage is TRBV28 and J usage is TRBJ2-5; D is possibly TRBD2 (6 bases). CDR3 size: 14 residues. The V and J ends lost 4 bases and 2 bases respectively, with 11 bases between them. Germline assignment: CDR1 MDHEN and CDR2 SYDVKM. The CDR3 sequence is CASSSSGLQETQYF. Here the CDR3 DNA reads TGTGCCAGCAGTTCCTCGGGACTGCAAGAGACCCAGTACTTC.

The chain has TRBV29-1 and TRBJ2-7; D call uncertain. V shed 7 bases and J shed 7 bases, with 11 bases lying between them. CDR1 SQVTM and CDR2 ANQGSEA come from the germline V gene. CDR3 length: 10 amino acids. CDR3 amino acids: CSALEKEQYF. CDR3 nucleotide sequence: TGCAGCGCGCTCGAGAAGGAGCAGTACTTC.

V gene TRBV9 combines with J gene TRBJ1-4; no reliable D call. Trimming cost V 0 bases and J 7 bases, with 7 bases left between them. The germline CDR1 and CDR2 sequences are SGDLS and YYNGEE. The CDR3 contains 13 residues. CDR3 sequence: CASSVGGSEKLFF. The CDR3 bases are TGTGCCAGCAGCGTAGGAGGCAGTGAAAAACTGTTTTTT.

The J gene is TRBJ2-5, the V gene TRBV9; 13 bases fit TRBD2. After removal of 3 bases from V and 1 base from J, the junction contained 12 bases not matched to a gene. Per the germline V gene, CDR1 is SGDLS and CDR2 is YYNGEE. CDR3 length equals 19 residues. This CDR3 is CASSGFPLAGGPSQETQYF. CDR3 sequence (DNA): TGTGCCAGCAGCGGCTTCCCACTAGCGGGGGGGCCCTCCCAAGAGACCCAGTACTTC.

The chain has TRBV7-6 and TRBJ2-3; tentatively, D is TRBD1 or TRBD2 (7 bases each). CDR3 length: 14 amino acids. V lost 5 bases, J lost 3 bases, and 12 bases lay in between. Germline CDR1 and CDR2: SGHVS and FNYEAQ. CDR3 sequence reads: CASSPGGGTDTQYF. Here the CDR3 DNA reads TGTGCCAGCAGCCCAGGGGGGGGGACAGATACGCAGTATTTT.

The chain couples TRBV6-6 to TRBJ1-5; D remains unclear. The CDR3 extends over 15 amino acids. The germline CDR1 and CDR2 sequences are MNHNY and SVGAGI (reference sequence). V shed 6 bases and J shed 0 bases, with 12 bases lying between them. The CDR3 region has the DNA TGTGCCAGCAGCCCACACCGTTATAGCAATCAGCCCCAGCATTTT. Its protein is CASSPHRYSNQPQHF.

The J gene is TRBJ1-1, the V gene TRBV4-3; 8 nucleotides line up with TRBD1. J gave up 4 bases and V 1 base, and 5 bases lay outside the gene matches. From germline, CDR1 is LGHNA and CDR2 YSLEER. The CDR3 runs to 15 residues. The CDR3 sequence is CASSQGVQGVTEAFF. The CDR3 DNA reads TGCGCCAGCAGCCAAGGGGTACAGGGGGTCACTGAAGCTTTCTTT.

V is TRBV7-9 and J is TRBJ2-5; D is unresolved. Germline V gene data show CDR1 as SEHNR and CDR2 as FQNEAQ (reference sequence). The CDR3 runs 13 residues. Trimming removed 3 bases from V and 5 bases from J, with 10 bases in between. CDR3 loop: CASSFSTVETQYF. The CDR3 nucleotides read TGTGCCAGCAGCTTCAGCACGGTGGAGACCCAGTACTTC.

J is TRBJ1-1 and V is TRBV5-6; TRBD1 matches 9 bases. The CDR3 is made up of 14 amino acids. V lost 4 bases and J lost 1; bases outside the gene matches: 2. The germline V gene encodes CDR1 SGHDT and CDR2 YYEEEE. CDR3 protein: CASSPDRGNTEAFF. CDR3 nucleotides: TGTGCCAGCAGCCCGGACAGGGGGAACACTGAAGCTTTCTTT.

The chain couples TRBV4-2 to TRBJ2-1, with TRBD1 matching 10 bases. The germline gives CDR1 LGHNA, CDR2 YNFKEQ. This CDR3 has 18 residues. J lost 3 bases, V lost 3 bases, and 11 bases had no gene match. The CDR3, as DNA: TGTGCCAGCAGCCATAAGGGGGGACAGGGGAGAAACTACAATGAGCAGTTCTTC. It encodes CASSHKGGQGRNYNEQFF.

The V call is TRBV6-1, the J call TRBJ2-1, with TRBD2 identical over 11 bases. The ends lost 2 bases at V and 3 bases at J; junction bases unmatched: 0. Germline V gene data show CDR1 as MNHNS and CDR2 as SASEGT. The CDR3 totals 15 residues. CDR3: CASSELAGGYNEQFF. CDR3 DNA: TGTGCCAGCAGTGAACTAGCGGGGGGCTACAATGAGCAGTTCTTC.

The chain combines TRBV11-2 with TRBJ1-2, with D unclear. Germline lookup yields CDR1 SGHAT and CDR2 FQNNGV. V dropped 0 bases and J dropped 9 bases, with 5 bases sitting between them. This CDR3 is built from 11 residues. The CDR3 region has the DNA TGTGCCAGCAGCTTAGATTGGCGCTACACCTTC. It encodes CASSLDWRYTF.

The chain carries TRBV2 and TRBJ1-2; the match to TRBD1 covers 9 bases. The CDR3 extends over 13 amino acids. CDR1 SNHLY and CDR2 FYNNEI come from the germline V gene. Trimming cost V 6 bases and J 7 bases; bases outside gene matches: 6. DNA of the CDR3: TGTGCCAGCAGGGGGGGACAGGGTCGTGGCTACACCTTC. Translating it yields CASRGGQGRGYTF.

The chain employs TRBV6-1 and TRBJ2-7; perhaps TRBD2 as D (6 bases). V was trimmed by 8 bases and J by 5 bases, leaving 16 bases between them. The CDR3 spans 13 residues. Germline lookup yields CDR1 MNHNS and CDR2 SASEGT. For the CDR3, the DNA is TGTGCCAGCTCGGAGGGACCCCGGGACGAGCAGTACTTC. This sequence encodes CASSEGPRDEQYF.

J is TRBJ2-5 and V is TRBV7-8; D possibly matches TRBD1 or TRBD2 (6 bases each). This CDR3 comprises 15 residues. With 5 bases removed from V and 5 bases from J, the gap between germline ends came to 18 bases. The germline CDR1 and CDR2 sequences are SGHVS and FQNEAQ. The CDR3 loop reads CASSALTGAGETQYF. In nucleotides, the CDR3 is TGTGCCAGCAGCGCATTAACGGGGGCGGGGGAGACCCAGTACTTC.